This is a list of T cell receptor beta chains from one sample in a study of spatial heterogeneity in lung cancer. TCRdb ran MiXCR on the 5' RACE reads and lists one entry per CDR3 protein. The table includes around 45,000 distinct CDR3 sequences, approximately 12% detected once. The sample consisted of PBMCs, taken at surgery. These receptors originate from a female donor with early-stage non-small cell lung cancer. Each CDR3 is given without its conserved first and last residue. Fields, in order: J gene, V gene, CDR3 protein.

>TRBJ2-5|TRBV5-1
ASSLGRGRETQY
>TRBJ1-4|TRBV6-5
ASMERHEKLF
>TRBJ2-1|TRBV19
ASSSRDGSYNEQF
>TRBJ2-1|TRBV20-1
SAGSYNEQF
>TRBJ2-1|TRBV6-5
ASSYRGIEQF
>TRBJ1-2|TRBV2
ASSGGGEFYGYT
>TRBJ2-1|TRBV7-2
ASRDRTSGNEQF
>TRBJ1-2|TRBV28
ASSLGTDEYGYT
>TRBJ2-1|TRBV7-2
ASSPRGRGDNEQF
>TRBJ2-3|TRBV5-1
ASSLGGAASSTDTQY
>TRBJ1-2|TRBV6-5
ASTGGANYGYT
>TRBJ2-5|TRBV7-2
ASSNTGVAGRETQY
>TRBJ2-7|TRBV7-9
ASSLEGALSEQY
>TRBJ2-2|TRBV7-9
ALGASGNTGELF
>TRBJ1-6|TRBV6-5
ASSYSGTGISKSSPLH
>TRBJ1-2|TRBV12-3/TRBV12-4
ASSLFDTSYGYT
>TRBJ2-4|TRBV20-1
SAPPQGVDIQY
>TRBJ2-7|TRBV7-8
ASSFRDRLYEQY
>TRBJ1-1|TRBV6-5
ASSLRQGASNTEAF
>TRBJ2-1|TRBV12-5
ASGPATGGRGEQF
>TRBJ2-7|TRBV4-1
ASSQGMSGNYEQY
>TRBJ2-3|TRBV6-5
ASRNPGGYTDTQY
>TRBJ1-2|TRBV12-3/TRBV12-4
ARTSNNYGYT
>TRBJ1-3|TRBV5-1
ASSLASSGNTIY
>TRBJ2-3|TRBV5-1
ASSLGRAPGADTQY
>TRBJ2-2|TRBV10-3
AIAAGPNTGELF
>TRBJ1-1|TRBV15
ATSRDESDTEAF
>TRBJ1-2|TRBV5-4
ASSDLTDLNRYGYT
>TRBJ1-2|TRBV4-3
ASSQDEGGANYGYT
>TRBJ2-1|TRBV11-2
ASSLQGHEQF
>TRBJ1-3|TRBV11-2
ASSLEGPGGPGNTIY
>TRBJ2-7|TRBV28
ASSSSYEQY
>TRBJ1-5|TRBV6-5
ASSRTGNSNQPQH
>TRBJ2-2|TRBV10-3
AISEWASGGPNTGELF
>TRBJ2-3|TRBV28
ASSSAAGDTQY
>TRBJ1-3|TRBV20-1
SARDLAPGNTIY
>TRBJ2-7|TRBV7-8
ASSRHRDKDSYEQY
>TRBJ2-2|TRBV20-1
SASDRGHTGELF
>TRBJ2-3|TRBV5-6
ASSPGPLAGLDTQY
>TRBJ2-5|TRBV5-1
ASSETGVGTQY
>TRBJ2-2|TRBV9
ASSPEGGARTGELF
>TRBJ2-6|TRBV10-3
AISGGYGANVLT
>TRBJ1-2|TRBV4-2
ASSQDPGSVYGYT
>TRBJ2-1|TRBV20-1
SAREPLAGGYNEQF
>TRBJ2-3|TRBV6-2/TRBV6-3
ASRPGARDTQY
>TRBJ2-1|TRBV27
ASSPGTSGGAGYNEQF
>TRBJ1-1|TRBV20-1
SARDAGQGGLNTEAF
>TRBJ1-1|TRBV2
ASSENGWDTEAF
>TRBJ2-3|TRBV2
AIQRQGAGTDTQY
>TRBJ2-6|TRBV15
ATRRDRGSGANVLT
>TRBJ2-7|TRBV10-3
AISELVGSSYEQY